One sample yielded the 14 T cell receptor beta chains listed below, sequenced in a study of control samples from healthy donors and cancer patients (TCRdb year 2020). The protocol used for the library was the immunoSEQ multiplex PCR assay. In its TCRdb copy, this immuneACCESS table keeps in-frame sequences only and misses some clones. Where compared with another copy, unresolved V genes explain less than half of these, and the others have no known cause. Here the sample has over 150,000 clones; roughly 95% occur a single time. 0.85% to 1.3% of the sample is held by the ten biggest clonotypes. The sequencing sample was made of blood. These TCRs come from a woman in her twenties or thirties in good health.

In DNA form, the CDR3 reads TGTGCCAGTCTTCAATTGGATTCTGGAAACACCATATATTTT. This translates into CASLQLDSGNTIYF. This rearrangement joins TRBV5-6 to TRBJ1-3; D is unresolved. CDR3 size: 14 residues. CDR1 is SGHDT and CDR2 is YYEEEE in the germline V gene. Trimming took off 8 bases at V and 1 base at J, with 13 bases between the two ends. The full variable domain, with the rest looked up from reference TRBV5-6 and TRBJ1-3, is DAGVTQSPTHLIKTRGQQVTLRCSPKSGHDTVSWYQQALGQGPQFIFQYYEEEERQRGNFPDRFSGHQFPNYSSELNVNALLLGDSALYLCASLQLDSGNTIYFGEGSWLTVV.

V and J are TRBV6-5 and TRBJ1-1, with 8 bases that match TRBD1. The germline CDR1 and CDR2 sequences are MNHEY and SVGAGI. V lost 5 bases and J lost 7; bases outside the gene matches: 3. The CDR3 extends over 12 amino acids. Written as DNA, the CDR3 is TGTGCCAGCAGTAGACAGGGGAATGAAGCTTTCTTT. It encodes CASSRQGNEAFF.

The rearrangement joins TRBV19 to TRBJ2-2; TRBD1 is a possible D gene (5 bases). Per the germline V gene, CDR1 is LNHDA and CDR2 is SQIVND (reference sequence). The CDR3 is made up of 18 amino acids. Trimming left V 4 bases short and J 1 base short, with 19 bases between. CDR3 sequence: CASSNPVAAGQNTGELFF. CDR3 in DNA: TGTGCCAGTAGTAACCCCGTGGCCGCAGGGCAGAACACCGGGGAGCTGTTTTTT.

The count of this clone is one. V usage is TRBV7-2 and J usage is TRBJ2-4, with a tentative D call TRBD2 (6 bases). Germline V CDR1 and CDR2: SGHTA, FQGNSA. V was cut by 7 bases and J by 0 bases, with 13 bases left in between. The CDR3 sequence is 15 residues long. The CDR3 protein is CASTHGGIAKNIQYF. The CDR3 DNA sequence: TGTGCCAGCACCCACGGGGGAATAGCCAAAAACATTCAGTACTTC.

The rearrangement uses TRBV7-9 and TRBJ1-3; no reliable D call. CDR3 length: 14 amino acids. Trimming shortened V by 1 base and J by 3 bases, and 7 bases separated the two germline ends. Germline CDR1 reads SEHNR; CDR2 reads FQNEAQ (reference sequence). The chain's CDR3 is CASSLGGVGNTIYF. Written as DNA, the CDR3 is TGTGCCAGCAGCTTAGGTGGGGTTGGAAACACCATATATTTT.

V usage is TRBV2 and J usage is TRBJ2-1; a possible D gene is TRBD2 (5 bases). Germline CDR1 reads SNHLY; CDR2 reads FYNNEI. The V gene lost 7 bases and the J gene lost 8 bases, with 18 bases spanning the gap. This CDR3 spans 14 amino acids. In DNA, the CDR3 is TGTGCCAGCAATCGGCAGTCCGGGAAGTATGAGCAGTTCTTC. This codes for CASNRQSGKYEQFF.

The gene calls are TRBV3-1 (or the pseudogene TRBV3-2) and TRBJ1-1; D unresolved. The CDR3 covers 12 residues. V lost 2 bases, J lost 7 bases, and 8 bases lay in between. The V gene's germline CDR1 is LGHDT and CDR2 YNNKEL (reference sequence). This CDR3 reads CASSQSTSEAFF. The CDR3 region has the DNA TGTGCCAGCAGCCAATCGACAAGTGAAGCTTTCTTT.

This chain links TRBV28 with TRBJ2-2, with D hard to call. Germline CDR1 is MDHEN and CDR2 is SYDVKM. There are 12 residues in the CDR3. V was shortened by 1 base and J by 4 bases, with 1 base between the two germline ends. The CDR3 sequence is CASSLFTGELFF. Written as DNA, the CDR3 is TGTGCCAGCAGTTTATTCACCGGGGAGCTGTTTTTT.

The rearrangement joins TRBV5-1 to TRBJ2-2, with 8 bases fitting TRBD1. Losses at the gene ends were 3 bases for V and 4 bases for J; bases not matched to a gene: 11. The CDR3 sequence is 17 residues long. Germline loops: CDR1 SGHRS, CDR2 YFSETQ. This CDR3 reads CASSSTGQGLATGELFF. CDR3 bases: TGCGCCAGCAGCTCGACAGGACAGGGTCTCGCCACCGGGGAGCTGTTTTTT.

A note on this clone: An end of the junction does not agree with germline; a read error may underlie this. This chain connects TRBV5-6 to TRBJ2-7; D perhaps matches TRBD2 (6 bases). CDR3 length: 11 residues. Germline CDR1 SGHDT, CDR2 YYEEEE. The CDR3, as DNA: TGTGCCAGCAGCTTGGGGGCGCGGAGGGACTTC. This sequence encodes CASSLGARRDF.

This sequence joins TRBV30 and TRBJ2-2; 10 bases are shared with TRBD1. This CDR3 region has 18 residues. The ends lost 0 bases at V and 5 bases at J; junction bases unmatched: 12. Per germline, CDR1 GTSNPN and CDR2 SVGIG (reference sequence). The CDR3, as DNA: TGTGCCTGGAGTGTACGTTTTTGGGACAGGGGAAAAACCGGGGAGCTGTTTTTT. Translated, it gives CAWSVRFWDRGKTGELFF.

The chain links TRBV29-1 to TRBJ1-5; TRBD1 agrees at 7 bases. This CDR3 is built from 12 residues. Germline CDR1 SQVTM, CDR2 ANQGSEA. Trimming removed 7 bases from V and 1 base from J; junction bases left unmatched: 1. The CDR3 bases are TGCAGCGCGGGACAGAGCAATCAGCCCCAGCATTTT. Amino acid sequence: CSAGQSNQPQHF.

This chain joins TRBV30 and TRBJ1-1; no clear D. Germline assignment: CDR1 GTSNPN and CDR2 SVGIG (reference sequence). Trimming took 3 bases from V and 1 from J, leaving 9 bases between them. The CDR3 spans 13 residues. CDR3 DNA: TGTGCCTGGAGGAGGGCAGGGAACACTGAAGCTTTCTTT. The encoded protein is CAWRRAGNTEAFF.

The chain recombines TRBV6-5 with TRBJ1-2; TRBD1 agrees at 10 bases. Looked up from germline, CDR1 is MNHEY and CDR2 is SVGAGI. The ends lost 10 bases at V and 7 bases at J; junction bases unmatched: 12. CDR3 size: 14 residues. The CDR3 bases are TGTGCCACCATGACAGGGGGCGCAGTCTCTGGCTACACCTTC. It is translated as CATMTGGAVSGYTF.